This TCR beta chain was captured by sequencing in a study of T cells in Graves' hyperthyroidism and ophthalmopathy (dated by TCRdb to 2018 to 2020). For the study in its entirety: TCR V-J signatures able to tell the groups apart were searched for in a discovery cohort of 90 to 100 patients, of whom 43 had Graves' ophthalmopathy and about 55 had stable Graves' hyperthyroidism. An independent validation cohort of around 19 hyperthyroidism patients and roughly 16 patients who later progressed to ophthalmopathy tested prospective prediction of ophthalmopathy. The roughly 94 discovery patients were randomly divided into training and test sets at a 7:3 ratio. In addition, the study compared T-cell repertoires in thyroid tissue and in blood from several Graves' hyperthyroidism patients. After blood sampling, hyperthyroidism patients were treated with methimazole at a starting dose of 30 mg daily, and ophthalmopathy patients were treated with high-dose intravenous methylprednisolone. The paper reports TCR Vbeta CDR3 sequencing of roughly 140 peripheral blood samples: 40 to 45 ophthalmopathy, 75 to 80 hyperthyroidism and approximately 17 progressor patients. Overall study outcomes, separate from this receptor: Blood samples also contained most of the expanded thyroid clonotypes (frequency above 0.001), which suggests that blood repertoires may reflect thyroid immune responses. Ophthalmopathy was separated from stable hyperthyroidism by a 13 V-J signature model, with 85% to 90% sensitivity and about 81% specificity obtained in cross-validation and 80%/75% obtained in testing. In validation, the model predicted progression to ophthalmopathy with 55% to 71% sensitivity and around 72% specificity, a median of 6.5 months before onset. No statistical method was used to fix the sample size in advance, and group allocation was not hidden from the investigators.

The TCR beta CDR3 regions were amplified from the RNA transcripts. The TCR CDR3 was subjected to a first round of RT-PCR using the HTBI primer set and the Qiagen OneStep RT-PCR kit. Libraries were constructed in a second round of multiplex PCR, after which size selection and purification were carried out. Paired-end sequencing of the libraries was performed with 100 bp reads on an Illumina HiSeq2000. The source study handled its data this way. Raw data were processed with SOAPnuke, discarding reads with adapters, uncalled bases, mean Phred below 15, or no exact constant-primer or identifier match. COPE v1.2.5 was used to merge the high-quality paired reads, and each unique nucleotide sequence was defined as a clonotype. MiTCR v1.1 was used to align the clonotypes against IMGT TRBV, TRBD and TRBJ reference segments. The analysis included only V-J combinations with a frequency above 0.0001, which together covered approximately 99% of the repertoires. A TCS score was defined as the ratio of F50 (clonal expansion) to E x V (chaos), with BLOSUM62-based TCRdist applied between CDR3 peptides within each V-J. Welch's t-statistics and random forest reduced 500 to 550 V-J features to fewer than 15, which were used in a naive Bayes classifier (R e1071). TCRdb trimmed the raw reads at Q25, called clones with MiXCR and kept productive beta chains. Rows with a matching CDR3 protein are joined into one entry that keeps the most common DNA and genes. V and J calls and clone size were set by TCRdb, not the authors. The sample yields 560,000 or so distinct CDR3 sequences; approximately 44% were counted once. Clones ranked in the top ten supply nearly 8.5% of the sample.

There are a few counts of this clonotype. Its antigen remains undetermined. Base qualities are missing; no much larger clone stands one base away. A patient counted as having stable Graves' hyperthyroidism if no progression to ophthalmopathy occurred over 18 months of follow-up. Hyperthyroidism patients were aged 18 to 65 years and newly diagnosed, with disease duration of less than 2 months. The study excluded patients with uncontrolled infections, other autoimmune diseases, pregnancy or lactation. Diagnoses were established on the basis of clinical symptoms, serum thyroxine and TRAb, thyroid ultrasound, and orbital computed tomography. Total RNA was extracted using Trizol reagent, and RNA quality was assessed on an Agilent 2100 Bioanalyzer. Trimming at the junction amounts to 7 bases on V and 3 bases on J, and the germline ends lie 15 bases apart. CDR1 and CDR2 (LNHDA, SQIVND) derive from the germline V gene (reference sequence). From cysteine to phenylalanine, the CDR3 is 14 amino acids long. Left in the record is the CDR3 DNA by itself, 42 bases read in frame from the first base.

The sequenced sample was peripheral blood or thyroid tissue (not recorded which). This TCR was sampled from a woman aged 18-29 years with Graves' hyperthyroidism. Donor details come from another sample of the same person, matched by shared clones. The chain is encoded by TRBV19 joined to TRBJ1-2; 5 matching bases give a weak D call of TRBD1. The nucleotides read TGTGCCAGTATCCCCTCTGGGGCTCACTATGGCTACACCTTC. Its coded protein is CASIPSGAHYGYTF.